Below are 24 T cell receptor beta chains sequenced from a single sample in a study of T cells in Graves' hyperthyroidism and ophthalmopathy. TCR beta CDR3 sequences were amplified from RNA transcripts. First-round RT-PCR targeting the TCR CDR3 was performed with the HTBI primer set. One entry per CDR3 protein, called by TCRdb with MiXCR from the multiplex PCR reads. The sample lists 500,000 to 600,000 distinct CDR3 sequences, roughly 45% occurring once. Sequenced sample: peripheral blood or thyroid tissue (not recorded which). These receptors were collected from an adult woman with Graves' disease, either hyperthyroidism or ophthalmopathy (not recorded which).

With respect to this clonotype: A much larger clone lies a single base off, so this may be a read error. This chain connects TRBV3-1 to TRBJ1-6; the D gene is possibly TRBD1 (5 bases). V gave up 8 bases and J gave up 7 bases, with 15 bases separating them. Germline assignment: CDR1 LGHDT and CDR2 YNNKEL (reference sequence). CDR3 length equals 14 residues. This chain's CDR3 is CASGLGTENSPLHF. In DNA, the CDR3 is TGTGCCAGCGGCCTCGGGACGGAAAATTCACCCCTCCACTTT.

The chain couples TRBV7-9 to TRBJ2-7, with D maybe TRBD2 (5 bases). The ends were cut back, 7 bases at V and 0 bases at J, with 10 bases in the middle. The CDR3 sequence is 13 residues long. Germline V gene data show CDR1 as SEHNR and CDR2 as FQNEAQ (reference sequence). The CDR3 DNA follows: TGTGCCAGCACCCCGGGAAGCTCCTACGAGCAGTACTTC. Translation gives CASTPGSSYEQYF.

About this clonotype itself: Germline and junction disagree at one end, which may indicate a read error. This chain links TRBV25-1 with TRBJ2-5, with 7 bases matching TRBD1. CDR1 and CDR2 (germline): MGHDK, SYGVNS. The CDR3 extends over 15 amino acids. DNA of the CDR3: TGTGCCTGCAGTGCCCCCCGGACAGGCCGAGAGACCCAGTACTTC. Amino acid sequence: CACSAPRTGRETQYF.

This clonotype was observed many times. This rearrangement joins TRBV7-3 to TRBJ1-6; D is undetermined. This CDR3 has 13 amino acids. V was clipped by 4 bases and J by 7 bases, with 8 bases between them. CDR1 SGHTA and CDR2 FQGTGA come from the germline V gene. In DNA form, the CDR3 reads TGTGCCAGCAGCTCTGGTTCCAATTCACCCCTCCACTTT. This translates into CASSSGSNSPLHF.

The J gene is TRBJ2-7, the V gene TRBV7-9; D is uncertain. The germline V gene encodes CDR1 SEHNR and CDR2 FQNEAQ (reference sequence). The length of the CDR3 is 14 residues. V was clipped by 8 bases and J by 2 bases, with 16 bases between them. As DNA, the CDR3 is TGTGCCAGCTCACCACCTTCACAACCCTACGAGCAGTACTTC. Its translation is CASSPPSQPYEQYF.

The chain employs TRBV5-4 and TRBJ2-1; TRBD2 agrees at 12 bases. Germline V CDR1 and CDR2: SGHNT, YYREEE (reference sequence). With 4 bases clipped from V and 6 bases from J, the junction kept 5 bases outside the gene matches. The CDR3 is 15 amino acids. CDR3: CASSVSSGRANEQFF. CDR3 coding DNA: TGTGCCAGCAGCGTATCTAGCGGGAGGGCCAATGAGCAGTTCTTC.

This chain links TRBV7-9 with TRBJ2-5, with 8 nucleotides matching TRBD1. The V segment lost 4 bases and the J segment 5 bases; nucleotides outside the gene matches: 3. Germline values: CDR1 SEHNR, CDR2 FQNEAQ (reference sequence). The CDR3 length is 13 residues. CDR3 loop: CASSYRQGETQYF. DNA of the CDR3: TGTGCCAGCAGCTACCGACAGGGGGAGACCCAGTACTTC.

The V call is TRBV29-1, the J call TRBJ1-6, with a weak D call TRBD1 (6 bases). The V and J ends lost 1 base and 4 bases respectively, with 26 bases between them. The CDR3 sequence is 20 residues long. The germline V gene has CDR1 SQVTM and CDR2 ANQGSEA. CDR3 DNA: TGCAGCGTTGAAGGGGGAGTGGGGGCCGCGTACCCCTTTTATAATTCACCCCTCCACTTT. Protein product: CSVEGGVGAAYPFYNSPLHF.

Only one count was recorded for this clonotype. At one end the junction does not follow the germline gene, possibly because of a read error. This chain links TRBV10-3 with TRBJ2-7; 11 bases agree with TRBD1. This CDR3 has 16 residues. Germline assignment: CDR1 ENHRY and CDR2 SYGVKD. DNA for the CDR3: TGTGCCATCGGGACAGGGGGGTCCTGGGTTTCCTACGGGCAGTACTTC. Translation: CAIGTGGSWVSYGQYF.

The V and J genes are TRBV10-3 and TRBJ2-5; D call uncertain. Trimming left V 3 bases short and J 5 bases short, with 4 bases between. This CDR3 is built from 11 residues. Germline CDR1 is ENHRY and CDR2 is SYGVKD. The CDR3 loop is CAISDRETQYF. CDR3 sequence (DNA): TGTGCCATCAGTGATCGTGAGACCCAGTACTTC.

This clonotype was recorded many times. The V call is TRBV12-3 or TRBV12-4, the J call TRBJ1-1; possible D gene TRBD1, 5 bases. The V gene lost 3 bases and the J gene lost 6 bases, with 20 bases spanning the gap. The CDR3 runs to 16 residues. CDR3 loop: CASSLAIGLLGAEAFF. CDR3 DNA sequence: TGTGCCAGCAGTTTGGCGATAGGTCTACTAGGGGCTGAAGCTTTCTTT.

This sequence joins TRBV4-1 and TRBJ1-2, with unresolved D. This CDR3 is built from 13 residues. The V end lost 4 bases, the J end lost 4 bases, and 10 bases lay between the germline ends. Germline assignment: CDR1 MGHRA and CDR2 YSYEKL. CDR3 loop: CASSLRVLYGYTF. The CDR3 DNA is TGCGCCAGCAGCCTAAGGGTTCTCTATGGCTACACCTTC.

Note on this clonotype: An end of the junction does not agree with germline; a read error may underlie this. Written as DNA, the CDR3 is TGTGCCAGCAGAACCTCCCACGAGCAGTACTTC. Amino acid sequence: CASRTSHEQYF. The chain links TRBV7-8 to TRBJ2-7; D is unresolved. Germline values: CDR1 SGHVS, CDR2 FQNEAQ. The CDR3 sequence is 11 residues long.

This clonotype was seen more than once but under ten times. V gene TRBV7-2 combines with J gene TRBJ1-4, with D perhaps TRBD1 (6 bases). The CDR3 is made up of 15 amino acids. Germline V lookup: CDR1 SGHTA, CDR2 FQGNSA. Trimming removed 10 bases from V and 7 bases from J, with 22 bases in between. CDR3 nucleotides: TGTGCCATCCCCACAGGGACCGCGACGAGTGAAAAACTGTTTTTT. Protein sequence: CAIPTGTATSEKLFF.

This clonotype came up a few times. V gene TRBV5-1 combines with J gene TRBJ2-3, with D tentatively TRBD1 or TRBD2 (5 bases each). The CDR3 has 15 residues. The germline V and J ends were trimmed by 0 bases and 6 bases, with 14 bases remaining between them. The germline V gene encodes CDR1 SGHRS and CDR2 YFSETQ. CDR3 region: CASSLVRVPGDTQYF. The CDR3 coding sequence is TGCGCCAGCAGCTTGGTCAGGGTCCCGGGGGATACGCAGTATTTT.

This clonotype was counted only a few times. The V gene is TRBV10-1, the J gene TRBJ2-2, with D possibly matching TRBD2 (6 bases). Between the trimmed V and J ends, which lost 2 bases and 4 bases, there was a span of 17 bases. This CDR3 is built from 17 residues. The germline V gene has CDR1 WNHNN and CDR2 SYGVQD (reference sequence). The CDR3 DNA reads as TGCGCCAGCAGTGAGGCTTTGGGCGGGATGGCCACCGGGGAGCTGTTTTTT. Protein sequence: CASSEALGGMATGELFF.

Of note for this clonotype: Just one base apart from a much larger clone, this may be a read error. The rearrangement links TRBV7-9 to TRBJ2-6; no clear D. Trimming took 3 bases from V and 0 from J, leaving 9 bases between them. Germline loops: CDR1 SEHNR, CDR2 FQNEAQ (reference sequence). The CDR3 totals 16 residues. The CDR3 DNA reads TGTGCCAGCAGCTTGGTCTTAAGCTCTGGGGCCAACGTCCTGACTTTC. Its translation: CASSLVLSSGANVLTF.

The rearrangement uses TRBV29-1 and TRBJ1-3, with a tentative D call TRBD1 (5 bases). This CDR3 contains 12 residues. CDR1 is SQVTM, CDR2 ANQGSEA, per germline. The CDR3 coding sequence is TGCGGGGGTTTGTCGTCTGGAAACACCATATATTTT. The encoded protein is CGGLSSGNTIYF.

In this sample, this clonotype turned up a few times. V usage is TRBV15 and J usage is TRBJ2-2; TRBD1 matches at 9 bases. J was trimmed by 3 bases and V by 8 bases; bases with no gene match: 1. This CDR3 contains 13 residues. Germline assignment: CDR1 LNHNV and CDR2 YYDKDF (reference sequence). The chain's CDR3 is CATGTGYTGELFF. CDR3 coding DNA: TGTGCCACCGGGACAGGGTACACCGGGGAGCTGTTTTTT.

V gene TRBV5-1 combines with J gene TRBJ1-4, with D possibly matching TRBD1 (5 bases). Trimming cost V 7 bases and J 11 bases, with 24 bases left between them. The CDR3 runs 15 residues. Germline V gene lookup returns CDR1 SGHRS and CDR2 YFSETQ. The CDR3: CASGLDGPEEGKLFF. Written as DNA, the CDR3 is TGCGCCAGCGGACTAGACGGACCCGAAGAGGGGAAACTGTTTTTT.

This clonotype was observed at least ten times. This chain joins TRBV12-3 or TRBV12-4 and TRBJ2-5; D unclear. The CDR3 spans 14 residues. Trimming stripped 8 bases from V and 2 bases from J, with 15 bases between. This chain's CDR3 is CASRYRTDQETQYF. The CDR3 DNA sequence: TGTGCCAGCCGCTACCGCACAGATCAAGAGACCCAGTACTTC.

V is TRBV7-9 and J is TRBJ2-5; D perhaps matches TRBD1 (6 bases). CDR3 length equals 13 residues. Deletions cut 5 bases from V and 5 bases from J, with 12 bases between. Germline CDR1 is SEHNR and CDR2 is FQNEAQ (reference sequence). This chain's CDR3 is CASSVGAAETQYF. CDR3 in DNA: TGTGCCAGCAGCGTGGGGGCGGCGGAGACCCAGTACTTC.

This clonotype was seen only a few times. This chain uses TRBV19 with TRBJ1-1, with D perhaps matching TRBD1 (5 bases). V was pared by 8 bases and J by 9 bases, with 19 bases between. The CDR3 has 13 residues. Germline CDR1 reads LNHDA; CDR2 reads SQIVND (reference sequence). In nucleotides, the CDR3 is TGTGCCAGTCACCGGATCGGGGCAACTCAAGCTTTCTTT. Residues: CASHRIGATQAFF. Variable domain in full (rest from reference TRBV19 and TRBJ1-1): DGGITQSPKYLFRKEGQNVTLSCEQNLNHDAMYWYRQDPGQGLRLIYYSQIVNDFQKGDIAEGYSVSREKKESFPLTVTSAQKNPTAFYLCASHRIGATQAFFGQGTRLTVV.

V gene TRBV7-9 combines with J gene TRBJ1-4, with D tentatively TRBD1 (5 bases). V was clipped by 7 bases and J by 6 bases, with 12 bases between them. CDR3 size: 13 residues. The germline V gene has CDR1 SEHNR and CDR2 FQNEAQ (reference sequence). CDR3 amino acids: CASIARVDEKLFF. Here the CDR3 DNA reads TGTGCCAGCATAGCCAGGGTAGATGAAAAACTGTTTTTT.